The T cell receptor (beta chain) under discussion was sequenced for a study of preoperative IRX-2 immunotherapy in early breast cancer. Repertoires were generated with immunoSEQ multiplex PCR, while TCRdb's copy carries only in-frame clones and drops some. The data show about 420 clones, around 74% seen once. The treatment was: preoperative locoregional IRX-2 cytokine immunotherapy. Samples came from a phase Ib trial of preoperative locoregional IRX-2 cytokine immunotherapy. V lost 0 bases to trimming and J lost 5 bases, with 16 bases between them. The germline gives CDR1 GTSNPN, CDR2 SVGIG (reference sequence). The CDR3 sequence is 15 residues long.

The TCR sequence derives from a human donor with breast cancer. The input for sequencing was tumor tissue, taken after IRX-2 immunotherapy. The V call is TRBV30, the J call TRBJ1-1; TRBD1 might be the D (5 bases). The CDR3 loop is CAWSVPRGVETEAFF. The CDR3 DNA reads TGTGCCTGGAGTGTACCTAGGGGAGTGGAAACTGAAGCTTTCTTT.